Here is one T cell receptor beta chain with its context. Original processing methods: Amplification with reference gene primers provided the estimates of nucleated cell counts. The data were produced by immunoSEQ multiplex PCR, yet TCRdb's version contains in-frame clones alone and is incomplete. For V, J and clone size, that table is used; D and trimming come from the DNA. The sample includes 260,000 or so clones, approximately 80% of them seen just once. The data are from a study of blood T cell repertoires in COVID-19. V gave up 4 bases and J gave up 0 bases, with 4 bases separating them. The CDR3 length is 13 residues. Germline loops: CDR1 MNHEY, CDR2 SVGEGT.

Sequenced input: peripheral blood. This sequence joins TRBV6-2 or TRBV6-3 and TRBJ2-1; D remains ambiguous. The receptor's source is a human donor in a cohort sampled during active COVID-19. CDR3 residues: CASSSSSYNEQFF. The CDR3 nucleotides read TGTGCCAGCAGTTCTAGCTCCTACAATGAGCAGTTCTTC.